These T cell receptor beta chains were read from a single sample in a study of T cells in localized non-small cell lung cancer. This table comes from immunoSEQ multiplex PCR, and its TCRdb copy is limited to in-frame clones, with some not included. The table records some 25,000 clones, roughly 90% of them present only once. Sample: peripheral blood, taken before any cancer treatment. The origin of the receptors is a man aged 35-75 years with stage III squamous cell lung carcinoma. The CDR3 runs from the conserved cysteine through the conserved F or W. Fields, in order: D gene, J gene, clone size, V gene, CDR3 DNA, CDR3 protein. The D gene is left open where the match is weak. Expanded clones get a size class; other rows say once, few or many, or leave the size out.

>NA|TRBJ2-7|NA|TRBV27
TGTGCCAGCAGTTTATCGACAGCTCCTACCTACGAGCAGTACTTC
CASSLSTAPTYEQYF
>NA|TRBJ1-2|NA|TRBV10-3
TGTGCCATCAAGAAGGGGTTGACGGGGGGAAACTATGGCTACACCTTC
CAIKKGLTGGNYGYTF
>NA|TRBJ2-1|NA|TRBV2
TGTGCCAGCAAGGCTACCTACTACAATGAGCAGTTCTTC
CASKATYYNEQFF
>TRBD1|TRBJ2-7|NA|TRBV4-3
TGCGCCAGCAGCCAAGGCAAGGACAGGGGCTACGAGCAGTACTTC
CASSQGKDRGYEQYF
>TRBD2|TRBJ2-7|NA|TRBV7-8
TGTGCCAGCAGCTCTCAAGCGGGAGGTGTGGGCTACGAGCAGTACTTC
CASSSQAGGVGYEQYF
>NA|TRBJ1-5|NA|TRBV19
TGTGCCAGTAGTTCCAGGGGAAGCAATCAGCCCCAGCATTTT
CASSSRGSNQPQHF
>NA|TRBJ1-2|few|TRBV30
TGTGCCTGGAGTGTCTTCCGGACGAACTATGGCTACACCTTC
CAWSVFRTNYGYTF
>NA|TRBJ1-5|NA|TRBV4-1
TGCGCCAGCAGCCAAGATGAGGGGTTGCCCAATCAGCCCCAGCATTTT
CASSQDEGLPNQPQHF
>NA|TRBJ2-3|NA|TRBV9
TGTGCCAGCAGAGGAGCGGGCCGCCGGGGAGATACGCAGTATTTT
CASRGAGRRGDTQYF
>TRBD1|TRBJ2-7|NA|TRBV7-3
TGTGCCAGCAGCTTAAGTCGGGACAGCCCCTACGAGCAGTACTTC
CASSLSRDSPYEQYF
>NA|TRBJ2-3|once|TRBV7-2
TGTGCCAGCAGCCGCCGGGGCGGGGGCAATGCAGATACGCAGTATTTT
CASSRRGGGNADTQYF
>NA|TRBJ1-3|NA|TRBV7-9
TGTGCCAGCAGCTTATCCCTGAAGGGAAACACCATATATTTT
CASSLSLKGNTIYF
>NA|TRBJ2-7|NA|TRBV7-2
TGTGCCAGCAGCGCTTCCTACGAGCAGTACTTC
CASSASYEQYF
>TRBD2|TRBJ2-7|NA|TRBV2
TGTGCCAGCAGAGAGGGACTAGCGGGGGGCTACGAGCAGTACTTC
CASREGLAGGYEQYF
>NA|TRBJ1-2|NA|TRBV6-5
TGTGCCAGCAGTTCTGACGACGGCGCAGGCTACACCTTC
CASSSDDGAGYTF
>TRBD2|TRBJ2-1|NA|TRBV6-5
TGTGCCAGCAGCCCGACTAGCGGATCTTACAATGAGCAGTTCTTC
CASSPTSGSYNEQFF
>TRBD2|TRBJ2-5|NA|TRBV6-1
TGTGCCAGCAGTGTCGGGGGGGTCCAAGAGACCCAGTACTTC
CASSVGGVQETQYF
>NA|TRBJ1-2|NA|TRBV25-1
TGTGCCAGCAGTGAATCCCCAGAACGTCCCTATGGCTACACCTTC
CASSESPERPYGYTF
>TRBD2|TRBJ2-2|few|TRBV27
TGTGCCAGCAGTCTGAGACCCGGGACTAGCGGTAACACCGGGGAGCTGTTTTTT
CASSLRPGTSGNTGELFF
>NA|TRBJ1-5|NA|TRBV6-1
TGTGCCAGCAGTGAGAGGGCCAATCAGCCCCAGCATTTT
CASSERANQPQHF
>NA|TRBJ1-2|NA|TRBV4-3
TGCGCCAGCAGCCTGGAACCAGGACCGATTAACTATGGCTACACCTTC
CASSLEPGPINYGYTF
>TRBD1|TRBJ1-3|NA|TRBV4-3
TGCGCCAGCAGCCCTTGGACAGGGGCGAACACCATATATTTT
CASSPWTGANTIYF
>NA|TRBJ1-1|NA|TRBV7-3
TGTGCCAGCAGCTTAGGGACGAACACTGAAGCTTTCTTT
CASSLGTNTEAFF
>NA|TRBJ2-1|NA|TRBV9
TGTGCCAGCAGCGTTACAGGGTCGTCCTACAATGAGCAGTTCTTC
CASSVTGSSYNEQFF
>TRBD2|TRBJ2-2|NA|TRBV11-3
TGTGCCAGCAGCGGAACTAGCGGGAGCAGGACCGGGGAGCTGTTTTTT
CASSGTSGSRTGELFF
>TRBD1|TRBJ1-2|NA|TRBV15
TGTGCCACCAGCAATGGACAGGGGTTTGGCTACACCTTC
CATSNGQGFGYTF
>NA|TRBJ2-6|NA|TRBV30
TGTGCCTGGAGTGTGGGAGGGGCCAACGTCCTGACTTTC
CAWSVGGANVLTF
>TRBD2|TRBJ2-3|NA|TRBV2
TGTGCCAGCAGTACTAGCGGGAGGACAGATACGCAGTATTTT
CASSTSGRTDTQYF
>NA|TRBJ2-7|NA|TRBV10-3
TGTGCCATCACAAACCTCGGCGGGGCTTCCCCCTCCTACGAGCAGTACTTC
CAITNLGGASPSYEQYF
>TRBD2|TRBJ2-6|NA|TRBV28
TGTGCCAGCAGGGGACTAGCGGGATTCTCTGGGGCCAACGTCCTGACTTTC
CASRGLAGFSGANVLTF
>NA|TRBJ2-5|NA|TRBV7-2
TGTGCCAGCAGCTTAGTCGTAAAAGAGACCCAGTACTTC
CASSLVVKETQYF
>NA|TRBJ1-1|NA|TRBV30
TGTGCCTGGAGTGTAGGGGCCCTGAACACTGAAGCTTTCTTT
CAWSVGALNTEAFF
>NA|TRBJ2-7|NA|TRBV5-6
TGTGCCAGCAGCTCTAGGACGTACGAGCAGTACTTC
CASSSRTYEQYF
>TRBD1|TRBJ1-2|NA|TRBV4-3
TGCGCCAGCAGCCAACCGACAGGGGAGGGCTACACCTTC
CASSQPTGEGYTF
>NA|TRBJ1-6|NA|TRBV7-9
TGTGCCAGCAGCTTAGAGCCAAGGAATTCACCCCTCCACTTT
CASSLEPRNSPLHF
>TRBD2|TRBJ2-1|NA|TRBV11-2
TGTGCCAGCAGCTTAACCGGGACTAGCGGTTACAATGAGCAGTTCTTC
CASSLTGTSGYNEQFF
>NA|TRBJ1-2|NA|TRBV7-3
TGTGCCAGCAGCCCCGGGGCCGCAATTGGGGGCTACACCTTC
CASSPGAAIGGYTF
>NA|TRBJ2-5|NA|TRBV4-3
TGCGCCAGCAGCCAAGATAGCCAGGGACTTGAGGAGACCCAGTACTTC
CASSQDSQGLEETQYF
>NA|TRBJ1-4|NA|TRBV25-1
TGTGCCAGCACCGAGTCAGGGGTCAAGGAAAAACTGTTTTTT
CASTESGVKEKLFF
>TRBD1|TRBJ2-1|NA|TRBV19
TGTGCCAGTAGTGGGGGACAGGGGGGCAACAATGAGCAGTTCTTC
CASSGGQGGNNEQFF
>NA|TRBJ1-1|NA|TRBV7-9
TGTGCCAGCAGCCCTACAGGCGGGTCTGAAGCTTTCTTT
CASSPTGGSEAFF
>NA|TRBJ1-2|once|TRBV2
TGTGCCAGCAGTGAAGCGAGCCGGTCTAATAATGGCTACACCTTC
CASSEASRSNNGYTF
>TRBD1|TRBJ2-7|NA|TRBV27
TGTGCCAGCAGTACCCCGACAGGGGGTCACGAGCAGTACTTC
CASSTPTGGHEQYF
>NA|TRBJ1-1|NA|TRBV27
TGTGCCAGCAGGGACGGCAACACTGAAGCTTTCTTT
CASRDGNTEAFF
>NA|TRBJ1-6|NA|TRBV6-6
TGTGCCAGCTTCCTAAACTATAATTCACCCCTCCACTTT
CASFLNYNSPLHF
>TRBD2|TRBJ2-5|NA|TRBV5-1
TGCGCCAGCAGCTTTCGGACTAGCGAAGAGACCCAGTACTTC
CASSFRTSEETQYF
>TRBD1|TRBJ2-7|NA|TRBV5-1
TGCGCCAGCACCTCCGGGACAGGATCCTACGAGCAGTACTTC
CASTSGTGSYEQYF
>NA|TRBJ2-2|NA|TRBV7-9
TGTGCCAGCACCCCGAGAACCGGGGAGCTGTTTTTT
CASTPRTGELFF
>NA|TRBJ2-7|NA|TRBV7-9
TGTGCCAGCAGCTCCTTGGGTGGGGGTTTCAACGAGCAGTACTTC
CASSSLGGGFNEQYF
>NA|TRBJ2-5|NA|TRBV7-2
TGTGCCAGCAGCTTAGCGGCCCTTCAAGAGACCCAGTACTTC
CASSLAALQETQYF
>TRBD1|TRBJ2-5|NA|TRBV5-1
TGCGCCAGCAGCTCACAGGGGGCGCCGGGAGAGACCCAGTACTTC
CASSSQGAPGETQYF
>NA|TRBJ2-1|NA|TRBV15
TGTGCCACCAGCAGAGATAAGGGGACCGCCGGCTATGATGAGCAGTTCTTC
CATSRDKGTAGYDEQFF
>NA|TRBJ2-7|NA|TRBV5-8
TGTGCCAGCAGCTTTGTTAGGGGCTACGAGCAGTACTTC
CASSFVRGYEQYF
>TRBD2|TRBJ2-3|NA|TRBV13
TGTGCCAGCAGCTTAAGGTCTAGCGGGACGAGCGATACGCAGTATTTT
CASSLRSSGTSDTQYF
>TRBD2|TRBJ2-1|few|TRBV25-1
TGTGCCAGCAGTGACTCCCGACTAGCGGGAACCTCCAGTGAGCAGTTCTTC
CASSDSRLAGTSSEQFF
>TRBD1|TRBJ1-4|NA|TRBV30
TGTGCCTGGAGTGGAATCTCCGCGGACAGGGAGGGAACTAATGAAAAACTGTTTTTT
CAWSGISADREGTNEKLFF
>NA|TRBJ1-4|NA|TRBV7-9
TGTGCCAGCAGCATCCTCTCGGGCCTTAATGAAAAACTGTTTTTT
CASSILSGLNEKLFF